This TCR beta chain was recorded in a study of CD8 T cells in Susac syndrome (dated by TCRdb to between 2017 and 2020). With regard to the full study: Among the Susac syndrome patients who were sequenced, clinically active disease was present in more than 5 and clinical remission was observed in under ten. Repertoire sequencing was used to test whether CD8+ T cell activation and differentiation in Susac syndrome was antigen driven. Susac syndrome patients were therapy-naive, on corticosteroids (some also receiving IVIg), or on IVIg alone at blood withdrawal. Study-wide findings and limitations: The TCR sequencing and HLA analysis was acknowledged to have included a relatively small number of individuals. In the CD4+ T cell repertoire of Susac syndrome patients, clonal expansion was not detected.

High-throughput TCR beta sequencing profiled peripheral blood CD8+ and CD4+ T cells from healthy donors, Susac syndrome patients and multiple sclerosis patients. Recently defined diagnostic criteria for definite or probable disease were met by the Susac syndrome patients. Bulk CD8+ and CD4+ T cells were purified by magnetic negative isolation, while CD8+ TEMRA cells were enriched using FACS. Blood was drawn into EDTA tubes, processed within 24 hours, and PBMCs were isolated by density gradient centrifugation. PBMCs destined for TCR sequencing were cryopreserved in liquid nitrogen and later thawed in a 37 °C water bath. The sorted or isolated CD4+, CD8+ and CD8+ TEMRA cells reached a purity of at least 90%. In regard to this clonotype: The antigen it recognizes is unknown. The input lacks base qualities; no much larger clone sits a single base away.

RNA was extracted with the RNeasy kit and 0.5 to 1 ug was reverse transcribed using random hexamers. The immunoSEQ multiplex PCR assay, covering 54 Vbeta and 13 Jbeta segments, was used to amplify TCR beta CDR3 regions. PCR amplification bias was corrected using a synthetic template baseline for primer optimization and computational correction. In the original analysis: Only productive sequences were kept, with reads annotated to V, D and J genes according to IMGT and analyzed in immunoSEQ Analyzer. Clonality was calculated as one minus the Shannon entropy normalized by log2 of the number of productive unique sequences. For each patient and control, public and private clones were evaluated among the 100 most prevalent clones. A clone was defined as Susac-specific if it was absent from the healthy and MS cohorts, from about a thousand published viral clones and from other ImmuneACCESS disease sequences. TCRdb itself trimmed the public reads at Q25 with fastp, ran MiXCR and retained productive beta chains. Identical CDR3 proteins give one entry, which carries the most common genes and DNA. TCRdb, not the authors, supplied the V and J calls. The sample table lists about 210,000 distinct CDR3 sequences, about 94% of them with a count of one. 0.15% to 0.2% of the sample goes to the ten largest clones.

The V end gives up 6 bases and the J end 3 bases, leaving 7 bases in the junction not matched to a gene. The CDR3, from cysteine to phenylalanine, totals 15 residues. CDR3 DNA only is kept here, 45 bases in frame from base 1. Recombination connected TRBV12-3 or TRBV12-4 to TRBJ2-2, and 7 bases in between align with TRBD1. Sequencing used CD4+ T cells from PBMCs. This TCR was recovered from a human donor with Susac syndrome. The nucleotide sequence is TGTGCCAGCAGATCGACAGGGCCTGACACCGGGGAGCTGTTTTTT. It codes for CASRSTGPDTGELFF.